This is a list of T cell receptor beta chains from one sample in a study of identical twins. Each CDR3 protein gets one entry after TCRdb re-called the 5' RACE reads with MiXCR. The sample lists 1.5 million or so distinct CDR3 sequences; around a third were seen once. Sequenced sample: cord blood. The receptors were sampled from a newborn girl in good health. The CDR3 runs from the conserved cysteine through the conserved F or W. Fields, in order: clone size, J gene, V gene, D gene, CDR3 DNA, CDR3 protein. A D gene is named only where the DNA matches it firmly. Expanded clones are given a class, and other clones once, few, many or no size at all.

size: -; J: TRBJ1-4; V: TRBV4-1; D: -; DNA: TGCGCCAGCAGCCAAGGGGGCTTGACTAATGAAAAACTGTTTTTT; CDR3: CASSQGGLTNEKLFF
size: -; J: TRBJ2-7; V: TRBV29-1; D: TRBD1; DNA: TGCAGCATTGAAGATAGTAGGGGGAATGGGGACAGATACGAGCAGTACTTC; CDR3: CSIEDSRGNGDRYEQYF
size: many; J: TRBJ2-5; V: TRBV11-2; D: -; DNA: TGTGCCAGCAGCTTAGATCGACGGCAAGAGACCCAGTACTTC; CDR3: CASSLDRRQETQYF
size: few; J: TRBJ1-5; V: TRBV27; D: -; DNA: TGTGCCAGCAGTTTTGAAGGGGATAGCAATCAGCCCCAGCATTTT; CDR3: CASSFEGDSNQPQHF
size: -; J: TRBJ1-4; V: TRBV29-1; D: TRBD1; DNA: TGCAGCGTTTCTCAGGGGGCTAATGAAAAACTGTTTTTT; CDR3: CSVSQGANEKLFF
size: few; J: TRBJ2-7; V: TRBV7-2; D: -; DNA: TGTGCCAGCAGCTTAGGCCCGAACGACCCCTACGAGCAGTACTTC; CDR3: CASSLGPNDPYEQYF
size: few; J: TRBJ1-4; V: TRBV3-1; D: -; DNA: TGTGCCAGCAGCCAGGGCGACGCAGGACGGTTTTTT; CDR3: CASSQGDAGRFF
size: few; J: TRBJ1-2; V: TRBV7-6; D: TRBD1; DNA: TGTGCCAGCAGCTTAGGAGGAGGACAGGCCTATGGCTACACCTTC; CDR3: CASSLGGGQAYGYTF
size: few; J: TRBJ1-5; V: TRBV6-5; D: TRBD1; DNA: TGTGCCAGCAGTTCCCGGACAGGGGCCATGATTAATCAGCCCCAGCATTTT; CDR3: CASSSRTGAMINQPQHF
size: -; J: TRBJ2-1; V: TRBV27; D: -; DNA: TGTGCCAGCAGTTTGATGGGTCGCAATGAGCAGTTCTTC; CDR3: CASSLMGRNEQFF
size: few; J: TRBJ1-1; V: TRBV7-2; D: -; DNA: TGTGCCAGCAGCTTAGCCCCGAGTGGGACTGAAGCTTTCTTT; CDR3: CASSLAPSGTEAFF
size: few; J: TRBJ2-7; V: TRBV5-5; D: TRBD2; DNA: TGTGCCAGCAGCCCACTAGCGGGGGGCAGCGAGCAGTACTTC; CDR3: CASSPLAGGSEQYF
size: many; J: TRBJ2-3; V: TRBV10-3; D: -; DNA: TGTGCCATCAGTGTTCACAAAAACCCTAGCACAGATACGCAGTATTTT; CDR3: CAISVHKNPSTDTQYF
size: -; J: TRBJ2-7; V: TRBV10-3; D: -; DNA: TGTGCCATCAGGGCGCCCTACGAGCAGTACTTC; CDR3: CAIRAPYEQYF
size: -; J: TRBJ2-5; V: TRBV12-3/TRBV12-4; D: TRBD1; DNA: TGTGCCAGCAGCCCCATGGGGGGACAGGGGGCGGCCAAAAACACTCAGTACTTC; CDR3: CASSPMGGQGAAKNTQYF
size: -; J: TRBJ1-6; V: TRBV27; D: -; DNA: TGTGCCAGCAGTTTACAGTCTAGGGGTTCACCCCTCCACTTT; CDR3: CASSLQSRGSPLHF
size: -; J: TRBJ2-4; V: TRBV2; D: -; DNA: TGTGCCAACTCGAAGGAGAAGGACCAATTCTCCCTAGCCAAAAACATTCAGTACTTC; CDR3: CANSKEKDQFSLAKNIQYF
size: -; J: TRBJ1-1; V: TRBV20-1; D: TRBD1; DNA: TGCAGTGCCGGGACAGGGAGGAACACTGAAGCTTTCTTT; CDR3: CSAGTGRNTEAFF
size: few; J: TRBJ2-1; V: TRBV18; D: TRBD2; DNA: TGTGCCAGCTCATCGCTGGGACTAGCGGGGGACAATGAGCAGTTCTTC; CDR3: CASSSLGLAGDNEQFF
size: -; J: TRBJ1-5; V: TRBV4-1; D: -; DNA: TGCGCCAGCAGCCAAGGCTTCCGGGGCCGAAGTCAGCCCCAGCATTTT; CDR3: CASSQGFRGRSQPQHF
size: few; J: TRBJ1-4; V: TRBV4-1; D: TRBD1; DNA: TGCGCCAGCAGCCATTCGCCGGGACAGGACGGAAATGAAAAACTGTTTTTT; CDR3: CASSHSPGQDGNEKLFF
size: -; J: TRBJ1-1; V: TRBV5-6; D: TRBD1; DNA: TGTGCCAGCGAGATCAGGGGGGGGATGGACACTGAAGCTTTCTTT; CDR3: CASEIRGGMDTEAFF